Shown below are 27 T cell receptor beta chains from a single sample sequenced in a study of follicular helper T cells after annual influenza vaccination. Assay: immunoSEQ multiplex PCR; the TCRdb copy retains only in-frame clones and omits some. The sample gives more than 7,500 clones, 80% to 90% of which show up once; about 0.5% is in the top ten. Time point noted: 2015-2016 season, pre-vaccination. Sequencing was performed on CXCR5+ CD38- circulating T follicular helper cells from blood, taken on the day of influenza vaccination. Subset reported: circulating Tfh, non-naive CD4+CXCR5+PD-1+ (ICOS+CD38+ or ICOS-CD38-). The source is an adult who received the influenza vaccine.

The V call is TRBV11-1, the J call TRBJ1-2; D is unclear. The CDR3 has 14 amino acids. Germline CDR1 reads SGHAT; CDR2 reads FQDESV (reference sequence). Trimming pared 5 bases from V and 4 bases from J, leaving 14 bases between. CDR3 coding DNA: TGTGCCAGCAGCCCACCCGGATCCTCCTATGGCTACACCTTC. This translates into CASSPPGSSYGYTF.

CDR3 in DNA: TGTGCCAGCAGCTTACAGGTCGCAACCTACGAGCAGTACTTC. Its protein is CASSLQVATYEQYF. This sequence joins TRBV5-6 and TRBJ2-7; a possible D gene is TRBD1 (5 bases). Trimming took off 2 bases at V and 2 bases at J, with 11 bases between the two ends. Germline V gives CDR1 SGHDT, CDR2 YYEEEE. This CDR3 contains 14 residues.

This chain's CDR3 is CANNGQDNNSPLHF. In DNA form, the CDR3 reads TGTGCCAATAACGGACAGGACAATAATTCACCCCTCCACTTT. This chain links TRBV10-3 with TRBJ1-6; TRBD1 matches 7 bases. CDR3 length: 14 amino acids. The germline V gene has CDR1 ENHRY and CDR2 SYGVKD. V lost 10 bases and J lost 5; bases outside the gene matches: 8.

This chain connects TRBV20-1 to TRBJ1-2, with TRBD1 as a possible D gene (6 bases). Trimming removed 4 bases at V and 8 bases at J, with 11 bases between. The germline CDR1 and CDR2 sequences are DFQATT and SNEGSKA (reference sequence). This CDR3 region has 11 residues. CDR3 region: CSATDRSGYTF. CDR3 nucleotide sequence: TGCAGTGCTACTGACAGGTCCGGCTACACCTTC.

This clone was counted between two and nine times. The chain links TRBV29-1 to TRBJ1-1; no firm D call. This CDR3 spans 11 amino acids. Trimming took off 6 bases at V and 5 bases at J, with 10 bases between the two ends. Germline V gives CDR1 SQVTM, CDR2 ANQGSEA. Here the CDR3 reads CSVMTGTEAFF. For the CDR3, the DNA is TGCAGCGTGATGACCGGGACTGAAGCTTTCTTT.

The CDR3 DNA sequence: TGTGCCAGCAGCTCGGACCGTGCAACTAATGAAAAACTGTTTTTT. It yields the protein CASSSDRATNEKLFF. J is TRBJ1-4 and V is TRBV7-2; the D is unclear. Germline loops: CDR1 SGHTA, CDR2 FQGNSA. CDR3 length: 15 amino acids. Trimming cost V 4 bases and J 0 bases, with 9 bases left between them.

This clone has just a few counts. The CDR3 spells CASSEIWSNQPQHF. CDR3 bases: TGTGCCAGCAGTGAGATATGGTCCAATCAGCCCCAGCATTTT. V and J are TRBV6-1 and TRBJ1-5; D is undetermined. V gave up 3 bases and J gave up 3 bases, with 9 bases separating them. The V gene's germline CDR1 is MNHNS and CDR2 SASEGT. The length of the CDR3 is 14 residues.

V and J are TRBV7-2 and TRBJ2-7; D gene ambiguous. Germline CDR1 SGHTA, CDR2 FQGNSA. Trimming took off 3 bases at V and 3 bases at J, with 9 bases between the two ends. The CDR3 length is 13 residues. The CDR3 sequence: CASSLALGYEQYF. In DNA, the CDR3 is TGTGCCAGCAGCTTGGCCCTGGGCTACGAGCAGTACTTC.

The gene calls are TRBV10-3 and TRBJ2-3, with D perhaps being TRBD1 or TRBD2 (6 bases each). Trimming took off 5 bases at V and 5 bases at J, with 11 bases between the two ends. Germline V gives CDR1 ENHRY, CDR2 SYGVKD. There are 13 residues in the CDR3. CDR3 amino acids: CAISLGGGDTQYF. CDR3 nucleotide sequence: TGTGCCATCAGTTTGGGGGGCGGAGATACGCAGTATTTT.

The chain uses TRBV6-5 and TRBJ2-3; 9 nucleotides match TRBD1. CDR3 size: 16 residues. The junction had 14 bases not matched to a gene; V was cut back by 4 bases and J by 9 bases. The germline gives CDR1 MNHEY, CDR2 SVGAGI. CDR3 protein: CASSSDLGQGFGTQYF. The CDR3 DNA reads TGTGCCAGCAGTTCCGATCTGGGACAGGGTTTCGGCACGCAGTATTTT.

This rearrangement joins TRBV6-6 to TRBJ2-3; D unresolved. There are 15 residues in the CDR3. The germline V and J ends were trimmed by 0 bases and 6 bases, with 13 bases remaining between them. Germline V gene lookup returns CDR1 MNHNY and CDR2 SVGAGI (reference sequence). CDR3 nucleotide sequence: TGTGCCAGCAGTTACTCGATAAAATCGGCTGATACGCAGTATTTT. It specifies CASSYSIKSADTQYF.

This chain joins TRBV2 and TRBJ2-7; 10 nucleotides align to TRBD2. The CDR3 runs to 15 residues. Germline CDR1 and CDR2: SNHLY and FYNNEI. Trimming at V came to 6 bases and at J to 2 bases, leaving 7 bases not matched to a gene. The CDR3 here is CASSFSSGGPYEQYF. CDR3 coding DNA: TGTGCCAGCAGCTTCTCTAGCGGGGGCCCCTACGAGCAGTACTTC.

There are a few counts of this clone. The chain links TRBV7-9 to TRBJ1-2, with 7 bases lining up with TRBD1. Germline values: CDR1 SEHNR, CDR2 FQNEAQ (reference sequence). Trimming removed 4 bases from V and 2 bases from J; junction bases left unmatched: 16. The CDR3 totals 18 residues. CDR3 sequence (DNA): TGTGCCAGCAGCTCCGACGTAGGAACACAGGGGTCAAACTATGGCTACACCTTC. It specifies CASSSDVGTQGSNYGYTF.

The J gene is TRBJ2-3, the V gene TRBV2; the match to TRBD2 covers 10 bases. V lost 10 bases and J lost 0; bases outside the gene matches: 7. CDR1 SNHLY and CDR2 FYNNEI come from the germline V gene. This CDR3 has 15 amino acids. As DNA, the CDR3 is TGTGCCACCCCGGGACTAGCGAAGAGCACAGATACGCAGTATTTT. This codes for CATPGLAKSTDTQYF.

The genes are TRBV30 and TRBJ1-1; D is ambiguous. This CDR3 has 13 amino acids. The germline CDR1 and CDR2 sequences are GTSNPN and SVGIG (reference sequence). The ends were cut back, 3 bases at V and 2 bases at J, with 10 bases in the middle. The CDR3 reads CAWSEQLNTEAFF. Written as DNA, the CDR3 is TGTGCCTGGAGCGAACAGTTAAACACTGAAGCTTTCTTT.

With respect to this clone: The same CDR3 also results from other DNA sequences found in this sample. The chain links TRBV19 to TRBJ1-5, with TRBD1 as a possible D gene (6 bases). The CDR3 length is 12 residues. Trimming took 6 bases from V and 7 from J, leaving 10 bases between them. Germline V gene data show CDR1 as LNHDA and CDR2 as SQIVND (reference sequence). The CDR3: CASRGGGQPQHF. The CDR3 nucleotides read TGTGCCAGTAGAGGGGGGGGGCAGCCCCAGCATTTT.

The rearrangement uses TRBV6-5 and TRBJ1-2; D not resolved. Germline V lookup: CDR1 MNHEY, CDR2 SVGAGI. Trimming stripped 6 bases from V and 6 bases from J, with 14 bases between. The CDR3 consists of 13 residues. Here the CDR3 reads CASSERTRDGYTF. In DNA form, the CDR3 reads TGTGCCAGCAGCGAAAGAACTCGCGATGGCTACACCTTC.

This clone appeared once. The chain combines TRBV18 with TRBJ1-1, with 8 bases identical to TRBD1. Germline CDR1 and CDR2: KGHSH and LQKENI. Trimming at V came to 6 bases and at J to 2 bases, leaving 11 bases not matched to a gene. This CDR3 comprises 16 residues. The CDR3 sequence: CASSLPGGAGNTEAFF. In DNA form, the CDR3 reads TGTGCCAGCTCCCTTCCAGGGGGCGCGGGTAACACTGAAGCTTTCTTT. Full variable domain (rest looked up from reference TRBV18 and TRBJ1-1): NAGVMQNPRHLVRRRGQEARLRCSPMKGHSHVYWYRQLPEEGLKFMVYLQKENIIDESGMPKERFSAEFPKEGPSILRIQQVVRGDSAAYFCASSLPGGAGNTEAFFGQGTRLTVV.

The chain recombines TRBV10-3 with TRBJ1-1, with D possibly TRBD1 on 6 matching bases. This CDR3 region has 18 residues. The germline V gene encodes CDR1 ENHRY and CDR2 SYGVKD. With 3 bases removed from V and 3 bases from J, the gap between germline ends came to 23 bases. In DNA, the CDR3 is TGTGCCATCAGTGAAGCTCTATTAGGGGGAAGTATGGACACTGAAGCTTTCTTT. It yields the protein CAISEALLGGSMDTEAFF.

The genes are TRBV21-1 and TRBJ1-5. TRBV21-1 is termed a pseudogene. The length of the CDR3 is 16 residues. CDR3 nucleotides: TGTGCCAGCAGCAAAGTCGGCAGATATAGCAATCAGCCCCAGCATTTT. Translated, it gives CASSKVGRYSNQPQHF.

This clone has just one count. The chain joins TRBV5-3 to TRBJ2-2; D uncertain. TRBV5-3 is an open reading frame whose function is uncertain. This CDR3 is 14 amino acids long. Deletions cut 0 bases from V and 9 bases from J, with 12 bases between. In nucleotides, the CDR3 is TGTGCCAGAAGCTTGGTCCAGGTCGTTAGGGAGCTGTTTTTT. Its translation is CARSLVQVVRELFF.

The chain carries TRBV30 and TRBJ1-6; 9 bases align to TRBD1. J gave up 5 bases and V 1 base, and 9 bases lay outside the gene matches. CDR3 length: 17 amino acids. Germline V gene sequence: CDR1 GTSNPN, CDR2 SVGIG (reference sequence). CDR3 nucleotides: TGTGCCTGGAGTGGGGACAGGGAGGAACTCGATAATTCACCCCTCCACTTT. Residues: CAWSGDREELDNSPLHF.

The chain has TRBV6-6 and TRBJ1-1; D call uncertain. From germline, CDR1 is MNHNY and CDR2 SVGAGI (reference sequence). V dropped 4 bases and J dropped 0 bases, with 12 bases sitting between them. The CDR3 covers 15 residues. Here the CDR3 DNA reads TGTGCCAGCAGTTCCGCGACATCCTTGAACACTGAAGCTTTCTTT. Amino acids: CASSSATSLNTEAFF.

The chain employs TRBV30 and TRBJ2-3; D might be TRBD2 (6 bases). The V end was cut by 5 bases, the J end by 4 bases, with 16 bases between. This CDR3 is built from 14 residues. Germline V CDR1 and CDR2: GTSNPN, SVGIG (reference sequence). This chain's CDR3 is CAWRSESGSDTQYF. In DNA form, the CDR3 reads TGTGCCTGGCGGAGTGAGAGCGGGTCAGATACGCAGTATTTT.

The chain has TRBV15 and TRBJ1-1; TRBD1 might be the D (6 bases). In germline, CDR1 is LNHNV, CDR2 YYDKDF (reference sequence). The CDR3 length is 15 residues. The V end was cut by 6 bases, the J end by 1 base, with 15 bases between. This CDR3 reads CATRDSQGENTEAFF. The CDR3 DNA reads TGTGCCACCAGGGACTCACAGGGAGAGAACACTGAAGCTTTCTTT.

This clone has a single count. V gene TRBV7-3 combines with J gene TRBJ1-2; D call uncertain. The CDR3 loop spans 15 amino acids. V was trimmed by 2 bases and J by 6 bases, leaving 16 bases between them. Germline CDR1 is SGHTA and CDR2 is FQGTGA. CDR3 amino acids: CASSLGSTAIDGYTF. The CDR3 DNA follows: TGTGCCAGCAGCTTAGGGAGTACAGCTATTGATGGCTACACCTTC.

Only one count was recorded for this clone. The J gene is TRBJ2-2, the V gene TRBV5-7; maybe TRBD1 (5 bases). TRBV5-7 is an open reading frame, and its role is uncertain. CDR3 length: 13 residues. Trimming took 4 bases from V and 3 from J, leaving 7 bases between them. CDR3 amino acids: CASSKQDTGELFF. The CDR3 nucleotides read TGTGCCAGCAGCAAACAGGACACCGGGGAGCTGTTTTTT.